This TCR beta chain was sequenced during a study of human T cells and chemical hapten exposure (TCRdb year 2021). Concerning the study at large: For sensitization, 2% DPC in acetone was applied to a roughly 2 cm by roughly 2 cm area of upper inner arm skin. Throughout the approximately 24-week study period, patients were also given weekly therapeutic DPC doses on the scalp. Patch tests used Finn chambers with 0.01% DPC on the upper back, scored after 6 days by International Contact Dermatitis Research Group standards. The mostly female patient cohort included alopecia areata with under or over 50% scalp involvement, alopecia totalis and alopecia universalis. The libraries were sequenced as a pool, and the TCR yield per sample differed mostly because of small variations in library volumes within the pool. In alopecia patients, the study followed how the peripheral blood TCR repertoire changed in vivo over primary and secondary sensitization to diphenylcyclopropenone (DPC), a hapten. Blood was sampled from patients pre-sensitization (week 0) and at 2, 6 and about 24 weeks after DPC sensitization. Roughly 30 alopecia patients provided blood for TCR sequencing at one to four time points (pre-sensitization, 2, 6 and 24 weeks). Both TCR alpha and TCR beta chains were sequenced from each blood RNA sample.

Points the paper makes about the study in general: After repeated subsampling, changes were observed in the strength of the expansion versus patch-test correlation and in the threshold at which the correlation became significant. DPC sensitization did not change the number of TCRs with a frequency above 1 in 1000, and there was no evidence of changes in global repertoire structure. Patch test score correlated positively with the number of PT1 expanded TCRs, reaching significance at thresholds 8, 16 and 32 but not at 4. Because every patient had alopecia, a presumed autoimmune disease, the patients' immune response might differ from that of healthy individuals. Significantly more large CDR3 similarity clusters were formed by expanded TCRs than by pre-sensitization or healthy control sets, consistent with antigen-driven responses.

Per the publication, the time point label means: pre-sensitization, week 0. Read against the paper, the sample's treatment or condition label means: therapeutic diphenylcyclopropenone sensitization with weekly scalp DPC. Total RNA was isolated from unfractionated whole blood collected in Tempus Blood RNA tubes. Blood at each patch-test visit was drawn before the patch test was applied. Eligible patients were aged 18 to 70, diagnosed with alopecia, deemed suitable for DPC therapy, and excluded if pregnant. This clonotype was observed at least ten times. Its antigen is still unknown. No base-level quality is on record; no much larger clone is a single base apart. CDR1 is given as SGHDN and CDR2 as FVKESK, both from the germline V gene. Counted from cysteine to phenylalanine, this CDR3 has 13 amino acids. This entry keeps only the CDR3 DNA: 39 bases, framed from base 1. V is clipped by 1 base and J by 5 bases, and the sequence between their germline boundaries is 8 bases long.

Library generation was performed with RACE. Data came from a NextSeq 500. During library preparation, unique molecular identifiers were attached to individual cDNA molecules so that TCRs could be counted quantitatively and reproducibly. The study's own analysis went as follows. Samples had a median of roughly 100,000 TCRs, with a range from about 23,224 to 690,600. V, J and CDR3 annotation of the TCR reads was performed with the Decombinator software suite. For PS versus PT1 abundance plots, all samples were subsampled to the same number of TCRs (28,000). Expanded TCRs were defined as absent before sensitization and observed at least eight times at the 2-week time point. The raw public reads went through TCRdb reprocessing: fastp at Q25, MiXCR clone calling, in-frame beta chains kept. Each entry is one CDR3 protein sequence, shown with its most common DNA and genes. What appears here as the V and J calls and clone size reflects TCRdb's work, not the paper's. The sample data list tens of thousands of distinct CDR3 sequences, and roughly 10% of these were observed just once. Clones ranked in the top ten supply 9.6% of the sample.

In this chain, TRBV14 is recombined with TRBJ1-1; the D gene is unclear. The sequences come from whole blood, collected in connection with sensitization to the hapten diphenylcyclopropenone (DPC). The receptor was derived from a woman aged 25 to 45 with alopecia areata. Some clones in this sample may be carry-over from other donors' samples. The CDR3 in this case is CASSQGGMTEAFF. The bases are TGTGCCAGCAGCCAAGGAGGGATGACTGAAGCTTTCTTT.